Listed below are T cell receptor beta chains from one sample, sequenced in a study of cytomegalovirus exposure and HLA in healthy donors. The method was immunoSEQ multiplex PCR; TCRdb's version includes in-frame clones alone and lacks a portion of them. The sample consists of about 180,000 clones, 76% of them appearing once. Input material: PBMCs. The source of these receptors is a man younger than 35 in good health and CMV-seronegative. Both conserved end residues are part of each CDR3. D genes are given only for firm matches. For some rows the clone size is stated as once, few or many, or as a class when expanded; others skip it.

clone size,V gene,D gene,J gene,CDR3 protein,CDR3 DNA
-,TRBV7-9,TRBD1,TRBJ1-1,CASSPTRQGTEAFF,TGTGCCAGCAGCCCTACTAGACAGGGCACTGAAGCTTTCTTT
-,TRBV6-5,TRBD1,TRBJ1-5,CASNVGGAGQPQHF,TGTGCCAGCAATGTAGGGGGCGCGGGTCAGCCCCAGCATTTT
-,TRBV4-1,TRBD2,TRBJ2-5,CASSQDGVGAGGLETQYF,TGCGCCAGCAGCCAAGACGGGGTAGGAGCGGGAGGGCTCGAGACCCAGTACTTC
-,TRBV29-1,TRBD1,TRBJ2-7,CSVAFRDREGYEQYF,TGCAGCGTTGCGTTTCGGGACAGGGAGGGATACGAGCAGTACTTC
few,TRBV7-2,TRBD1,TRBJ1-1,CASRRDRNTEAFF,TGTGCCAGCAGAAGGGACAGGAACACTGAAGCTTTCTTT
few,TRBV18,-,TRBJ2-5,CASSPPRNQETQYF,TGTGCCAGCTCACCACCCAGGAACCAAGAGACCCAGTACTTC
-,TRBV27,-,TRBJ1-1,CASSLSLGGTEAFF,TGTGCCAGCAGTTTATCCTTGGGGGGCACTGAAGCTTTCTTT
-,TRBV30,-,TRBJ1-1,CAWSPGQKNEAFF,TGTGCCTGGAGCCCTGGACAGAAGAATGAAGCTTTCTTT
once,TRBV6-6,-,TRBJ1-2,CASTTDAGKRGYTF,TGTGCCAGCACCACGGACGCGGGGAAACGAGGCTACACCTTC
-,TRBV4-1,TRBD1,TRBJ2-6,CASSQEGTASWDLTF,TGCGCCAGCAGCCAAGAAGGGACAGCCAGTTGGGACCTGACTTTC
-,TRBV6-5,TRBD1,TRBJ1-1,CASIPGTGSGTEAFF,TGTGCCAGCATCCCCGGGACAGGGTCGGGCACTGAAGCTTTCTTT
-,TRBV9,-,TRBJ2-1,CASSARGAGRNEQFF,TGTGCCAGCAGCGCCCGGGGTGCGGGACGCAATGAGCAGTTCTTC
-,TRBV7-9,-,TRBJ2-7,CASTLQGSPYEQYF,TGTGCCAGCACCCTCCAGGGGAGTCCCTACGAGCAGTACTTC
-,TRBV28,TRBD1,TRBJ1-2,CASSLRDRENTF,TGTGCCAGCAGTTTGAGGGACAGGGAGAACACCTTC
once,TRBV10-3,-,TRBJ1-6,CAISDDSPGSPLHF,TGTGCCATCAGTGACGACAGCCCCGGCTCACCCCTCCACTTT
few,TRBV10-2,-,TRBJ2-3,CASSESDTGVTDTQYF,TGCGCCAGCAGTGAGTCGGATACGGGAGTCACAGATACGCAGTATTTT
few,TRBV13,-,TRBJ2-7,CASSLGFVEQYF,TGTGCCAGCAGCTTAGGCTTTGTAGAGCAGTACTTC
-,TRBV28,-,TRBJ2-7,CASSFSTGTPFSSYEQYF,TGTGCCAGCAGTTTTAGTACAGGGACACCGTTTAGCTCCTACGAGCAGTACTTC
-,TRBV18,TRBD1,TRBJ1-6,CASTGTDYNSPLHF,TGTGCCAGCACCGGGACAGATTATAATTCACCCCTCCACTTT
few,TRBV2,-,TRBJ2-5,CASRTLPDRRETQYF,TGTGCCAGCAGGACCCTTCCCGACAGGCGGGAGACCCAGTACTTC
-,TRBV7-9,-,TRBJ1-1,CASSLSRRVSDTEAFF,TGTGCCAGCAGCTTATCCCGCAGGGTGTCGGACACTGAAGCTTTCTTT
-,TRBV15,-,TRBJ2-7,CATSGGPYEQYF,TGTGCCACCAGCGGCGGCCCATACGAGCAGTACTTC